The clone carrying this T cell receptor (beta chain) occurred a few times. Unmatched junction bases numbered 0, after V lost 2 bases and J lost 0 bases. Per the germline V gene, CDR1 is MGHDK and CDR2 is SYGVNS. The CDR3 covers 15 residues. These data come from a study of blood T cell repertoires in COVID-19. About the study: T cells, B-cell-depleted T cells, or PBMCs supplied cDNA or gDNA.

In the original analysis: Reference gene primer amplification in the assay estimated nucleated cell counts. Only in-frame clones appear in the TCRdb table, and some are missing; sequencing was by immunoSEQ multiplex PCR. V, J and clone size are those of that table, while D and trimming were read from the DNA. This sample has over 75,000 clones, with 88% found just once. The sequence was obtained from a man between 50 and 59 years old with COVID-19, enrolled during active disease. The sequenced material came from peripheral blood. The rearrangement uses TRBV25-1 and TRBJ2-7; 11 bases line up with TRBD1. DNA of the CDR3: TGTGCCAGCAGTGAAGGGACAGGGGGCTCCTACGAGCAGTACTTC. Its translation is CASSEGTGGSYEQYF.